This TCR beta chain stems from a study of blood T cell repertoires in COVID-19. Study-wide background: Whether acute or convalescent, the COVID-19 samples came from the United States, Italy and Spain. From T cells, B-cell-depleted T cells, or PBMCs came the material, which was cDNA or gDNA.

CDR1 and CDR2 (germline): ENHRY, SYGVKD. The V gene end was trimmed by 10 bases and the J gene end by 5 bases; junction bases not matched to a gene: 4. The CDR3 runs 13 residues. In the authors' workflow: It was from reference gene primer amplification that nucleated cell counts were estimated. Method: immunoSEQ multiplex PCR; TCRdb's copy keeps in-frame clones and lacks some. V and J calls and clone size are as listed in that table; D and trimming were resolved from the DNA. The table lists more than 350,000 clones, roughly nine tenths of them singletons. Recruited during active infection, patients (from Seattle) were subsequently followed longitudinally.

The sequencing input was peripheral blood. The rearrangement uses TRBV10-3 and TRBJ2-4; 11 bases line up with TRBD1. The sequence was obtained from a woman aged 25 to 39 with COVID-19, enrolled during active disease. The CDR3 is CATGDRGENIQYF. The DNA of the CDR3 is TGTGCCACCGGGGACAGGGGGGAAAACATTCAGTACTTC.